The 20 T cell receptor beta chains below were found in one sample sequenced in a study of post-analysis software for immune sequencing data. Study-wide points: A few TRBV segments (TRBV5-6, TRBV5-1 and TRBV20-1 among them) occurred more frequently in patients than in controls.

The TCR beta cDNA libraries contained unique molecular identifiers. TCRdb redid the calling of the PCR reads with MiXCR, one entry per CDR3 protein. The sample records 700,000 to 900,000 distinct CDR3 sequences, around 45% being singletons. Their target antigens are unknown. The sequenced sample was blood. The receptors here all came from a girl between 5 and 17 years old with multiple sclerosis.

The chain recombines TRBV18 with TRBJ1-5; the D gene is possibly TRBD1 (6 bases). V shed 6 bases and J shed 2 bases, with 14 bases lying between them. The length of the CDR3 is 15 residues. Per the germline V gene, CDR1 is KGHSH and CDR2 is LQKENI. CDR3 in amino acids: CASSPSAGGNQPQHF. The CDR3 DNA reads TGTGCCAGCTCCCCGTCCGCAGGGGGCAATCAGCCCCAGCATTTT. The full variable domain, with the rest looked up from reference TRBV18 and TRBJ1-5, is NAGVMQNPRHLVRRRGQEARLRCSPMKGHSHVYWYRQLPEEGLKFMVYLQKENIIDESGMPKERFSAEFPKEGPSILRIQQVVRGDSAAYFCASSPSAGGNQPQHFGDGTRLSIL.

The chain couples TRBV20-1 to TRBJ2-1; TRBD2 aligns across 9 bases. From germline, CDR1 is DFQATT and CDR2 SNEGSKA (reference sequence). J gave up 6 bases and V 3 bases, and 6 bases lay outside the gene matches. The CDR3 totals 14 residues. The CDR3 region is CSARGTSISNEQFF. CDR3 coding DNA: TGCAGTGCTAGGGGGACTAGCATAAGCAATGAGCAGTTCTTC.

The chain couples TRBV5-1 to TRBJ2-3; 8 bases fit TRBD2. Trimming removed 4 bases from V and 2 bases from J; junction bases left unmatched: 9. The CDR3 is 16 residues long. Germline V gives CDR1 SGHRS, CDR2 YFSETQ. The CDR3 DNA reads TGCGCCAGCAGCCCGTTGGTAGCGGGACCCACAGATACGCAGTATTTT. Amino acid sequence: CASSPLVAGPTDTQYF.

The V call is TRBV7-3, the J call TRBJ2-5; a possible D gene is TRBD1 (7 bases). CDR1 and CDR2 (germline): SGHTA, FQGTGA. The CDR3 sequence is 15 residues long. V gave up 6 bases and J gave up 5 bases, with 19 bases separating them. CDR3 nucleotide sequence: TGTGCCAGCAGTCCCGGCGGAGGGGGCTTGGAGACCCAGTACTTC. Translated: CASSPGGGGLETQYF.

This clonotype has a handful of counts. V usage is TRBV7-2 and J usage is TRBJ2-1; D could derive from TRBD1 or TRBD2 (5 bases each). V shed 5 bases and J shed 2 bases, with 16 bases lying between them. CDR1 is SGHTA and CDR2 is FQGNSA in the germline V gene. The CDR3 contains 16 residues. Here the CDR3 reads CASSQYGTVPYNEQFF. CDR3 in DNA: TGTGCCAGCAGCCAATATGGGACCGTACCCTACAATGAGCAGTTCTTC.

This clonotype came up a few times. V is TRBV6-5 and J is TRBJ1-1; perhaps TRBD1 as D (6 bases). V was shortened by 4 bases and J by 2 bases, with 14 bases between the two germline ends. The CDR3 runs 15 residues. Germline-derived CDR1 and CDR2 are MNHEY and SVGAGI. The CDR3 DNA reads as TGTGCCAGCAGTTCGATTTTGGACAGCAACACTGAAGCTTTCTTT. Its protein product is CASSSILDSNTEAFF.

The rearrangement links TRBV13 to TRBJ2-5; 8 bases match TRBD1. The CDR3 extends over 14 amino acids. Germline values: CDR1 PRHDT, CDR2 FYEKMQ (reference sequence). V shed 5 bases and J 5 bases; nucleotides not matched to a gene: 7. CDR3: CASSVQGGRETQYF. The DNA of the CDR3 is TGTGCCAGCAGCGTACAGGGGGGAAGGGAGACCCAGTACTTC.

The CDR3: CAPHGGNQETQYF. CDR3 nucleotides: TGTGCCCCCCACGGGGGGAACCAAGAGACCCAGTACTTC. The rearrangement joins TRBV6-5 to TRBJ2-7; 7 bases align to TRBD2. The DNA end is a closer match to TRBJ2-5, so the J assignment may be wrong. The CDR3 runs to 13 residues. Germline loops: CDR1 MNHEY, CDR2 SVGAGI.

This clonotype was observed a few times. The chain is built from TRBV5-1 and TRBJ2-4; D perhaps matches TRBD1 (6 bases). The last part of the DNA fits TRBJ2-7 better; the J call may be wrong. CDR1 and CDR2 from the germline V gene are SGHRS and YFSETQ. The CDR3 is made up of 13 amino acids. The chain's CDR3 is CASSWYTGNEQYF. The CDR3 DNA reads as TGCGCCAGCAGCTGGTATACAGGGAACGAGCAGTACTTC.

This chain uses TRBV3-1 with TRBJ2-7, with D perhaps being TRBD1 or TRBD2 (5 bases each). Germline CDR1 reads LGHDT; CDR2 reads YNNKEL (reference sequence). The V end lost 4 bases, the J end lost 4 bases, and 20 bases lay between the germline ends. This CDR3 is 16 amino acids long. The DNA of the CDR3 is TGTGCCAGCAGCCCCCCTCGCGGACTGGGACCTTACGAGCAGTACTTC. It specifies CASSPPRGLGPYEQYF.

This clonotype was seen repeatedly, ten times or more. The CDR3 sequence: CASSPGGVYNEQFF. The DNA of the CDR3 is TGTGCCAGCAGTCCCGGGGGGGTTTACAATGAGCAGTTCTTC. The J gene is TRBJ2-1, the V gene TRBV6-5; 8 bases are a match to TRBD2. The CDR3 totals 14 residues. V lost 5 bases, J lost 4 bases, and 4 bases stayed unmatched. Germline CDR1 is MNHEY and CDR2 is SVGAGI.

The CDR3 nucleotides are TGTGCCAGCAGCTTAGCGGAAACAGGGGGCCCGCCGTCCTACGAGCAGTACTTC. Its protein product is CASSLAETGGPPSYEQYF. The chain joins TRBV7-8 to TRBJ2-7; 9 bases match TRBD1. Germline trimming cut 0 bases from V and 1 base from J; bases unmatched to any gene: 10. This CDR3 spans 18 amino acids. Germline-derived CDR1 and CDR2 are SGHVS and FQNEAQ.

This clonotype occurred a few times. The chain carries TRBV28 and TRBJ1-1; D is ambiguous. The germline V gene has CDR1 MDHEN and CDR2 SYDVKM. There are 18 residues in the CDR3. V was cut by 3 bases and J by 4 bases, with 24 bases left in between. The CDR3 DNA sequence: TGTGCCAGCAGTTTTAGCCCGGCAGGCTTATTCATGGGCACTGAAGCTTTCTTT. This codes for CASSFSPAGLFMGTEAFF.

This rearrangement joins TRBV7-6 to TRBJ2-3; D uncertain. The CDR3 length is 14 residues. Trimming cost V 2 bases and J 6 bases, with 12 bases left between them. The germline gives CDR1 SGHVS, CDR2 FNYEAQ. The CDR3 sequence is CASSLLDSSDTQYF. The DNA of the CDR3 is TGTGCCAGCAGCTTATTGGATAGCTCGGATACGCAGTATTTT.

The V and J genes are TRBV20-1 and TRBJ2-3; D is possibly TRBD1 or TRBD2 (6 bases each). Germline values: CDR1 DFQATT, CDR2 SNEGSKA (reference sequence). This CDR3 is 15 amino acids long. V was cut by 6 bases and J by 4 bases, with 20 bases left in between. CDR3 sequence reads: CSARGYREFSDTQYF. CDR3 coding DNA: TGCAGTGCCCGGGGGTACAGGGAGTTTTCAGATACGCAGTATTTT.

The rearrangement uses TRBV7-6 and TRBJ2-4; TRBD2 agrees at 11 bases. The J call may be mistaken, given a closer DNA end match to TRBJ2-7. The CDR3 sequence is 14 residues long. From germline, CDR1 is SGHVS and CDR2 FNYEAQ. DNA of the CDR3: TGTGCCAGCAGCTCACTAGCGGGAGACGGCGAGCAGTACTTC. Residues: CASSSLAGDGEQYF.

This clonotype has only a few counts. The genes are TRBV9 and TRBJ2-4, with 9 positions matching TRBD2. The better agreement between TRBJ2-7 and the DNA end casts doubt on the J call. Germline assignment: CDR1 SGDLS and CDR2 YYNGEE. This CDR3 spans 16 amino acids. CDR3 nucleotides: TGTGCCAGCAGCGTAGATGGGCTAGCGGGATCCTACGAGCAGTACTTC. This encodes CASSVDGLAGSYEQYF.

This clonotype turned up a few times. The chain uses TRBV12-3 or TRBV12-4 and TRBJ2-3; D is ambiguous. V lost 4 bases to trimming and J lost 3 bases, with 11 bases between them. The CDR3 length is 14 residues. CDR3 coding DNA: TGTGCCAGCAGTTGGGGTAAGAGGACAGATACGCAGTATTTT. Translated, it gives CASSWGKRTDTQYF.

This chain connects TRBV29-1 to TRBJ1-1; 8 bases map to TRBD1. V was pared by 6 bases and J by 4 bases, with 7 bases of the junction left unmatched. The CDR3 consists of 13 residues. Germline-derived CDR1 and CDR2 are SQVTM and ANQGSEA. The CDR3, as DNA: TGCAGCGTCAGGGGGCCCGCGCGCACTGAAGCTTTCTTT. Encoded protein: CSVRGPARTEAFF.

The V call is TRBV5-1, the J call TRBJ2-2; 9 positions match TRBD2. Germline lookup yields CDR1 SGHRS and CDR2 YFSETQ. V shed 0 bases, J shed 5 bases, and the junction held 2 bases outside the gene matches. The CDR3 runs 15 residues. CDR3: CASSLASGRTGELFF. CDR3 sequence (DNA): TGCGCCAGCAGCTTGGCCAGCGGGAGGACCGGGGAGCTGTTTTTT.